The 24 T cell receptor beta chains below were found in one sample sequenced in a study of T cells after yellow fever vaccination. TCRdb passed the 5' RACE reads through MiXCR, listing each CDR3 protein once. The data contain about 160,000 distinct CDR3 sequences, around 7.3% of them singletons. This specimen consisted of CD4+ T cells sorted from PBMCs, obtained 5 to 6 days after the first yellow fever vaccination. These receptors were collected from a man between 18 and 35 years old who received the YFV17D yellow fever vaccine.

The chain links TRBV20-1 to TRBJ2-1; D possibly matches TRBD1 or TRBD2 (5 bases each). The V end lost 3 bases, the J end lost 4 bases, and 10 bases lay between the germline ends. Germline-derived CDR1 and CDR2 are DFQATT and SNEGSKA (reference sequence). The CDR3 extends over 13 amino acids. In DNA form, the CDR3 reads TGCAGTGCTAGGCAGGGAGCGTACAATGAGCAGTTCTTC. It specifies CSARQGAYNEQFF.

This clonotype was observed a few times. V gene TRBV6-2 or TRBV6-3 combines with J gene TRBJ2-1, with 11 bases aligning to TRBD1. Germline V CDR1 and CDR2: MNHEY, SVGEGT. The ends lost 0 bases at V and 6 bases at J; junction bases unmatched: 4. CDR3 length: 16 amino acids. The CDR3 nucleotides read TGTGCCAGCAGTTACTCGACGGGGACAGGGGGCAATGAGCAGTTCTTC. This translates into CASSYSTGTGGNEQFF.

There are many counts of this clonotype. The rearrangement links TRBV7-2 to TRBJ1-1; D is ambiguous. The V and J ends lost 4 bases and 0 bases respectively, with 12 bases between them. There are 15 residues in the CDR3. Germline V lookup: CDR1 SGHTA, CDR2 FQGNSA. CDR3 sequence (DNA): TGTGCCAGCAGCTGGAGACGGTTCGTGAACACTGAAGCTTTCTTT. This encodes CASSWRRFVNTEAFF.

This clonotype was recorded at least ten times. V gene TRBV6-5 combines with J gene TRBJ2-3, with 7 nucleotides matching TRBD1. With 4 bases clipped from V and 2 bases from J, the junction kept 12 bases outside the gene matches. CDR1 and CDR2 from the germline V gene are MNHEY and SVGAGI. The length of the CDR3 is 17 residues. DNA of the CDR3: TGTGCCAGCAGTTCGGGGTTGACAGGGACATTCACAGATACGCAGTATTTT. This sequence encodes CASSSGLTGTFTDTQYF.

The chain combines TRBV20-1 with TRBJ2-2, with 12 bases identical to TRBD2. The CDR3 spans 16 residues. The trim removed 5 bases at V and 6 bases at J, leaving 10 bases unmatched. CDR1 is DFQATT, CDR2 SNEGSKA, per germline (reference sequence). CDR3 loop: CSAAGLAGGPAGELFF. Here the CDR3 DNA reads TGCAGTGCTGCGGGCCTAGCGGGGGGGCCGGCCGGGGAGCTGTTTTTT.

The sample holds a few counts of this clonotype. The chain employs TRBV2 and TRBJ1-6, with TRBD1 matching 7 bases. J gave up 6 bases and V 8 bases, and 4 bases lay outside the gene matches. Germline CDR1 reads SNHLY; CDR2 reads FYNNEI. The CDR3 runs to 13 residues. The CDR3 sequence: CASGQEANSPLHF. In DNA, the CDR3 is TGTGCCAGCGGACAGGAAGCTAATTCACCCCTCCACTTT.

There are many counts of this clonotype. The CDR3 reads CASSLRAGDTDTQYF. CDR3 nucleotides: TGCGCCAGCAGCTTGAGGGCGGGGGACACAGATACGCAGTATTTT. V gene TRBV5-1 combines with J gene TRBJ2-3; 7 bases are shared with TRBD2. The J segment lost 2 bases and the V segment lost 1 base, leaving 4 bases of the junction unmatched. There are 15 residues in the CDR3. Germline values: CDR1 SGHRS, CDR2 YFSETQ.

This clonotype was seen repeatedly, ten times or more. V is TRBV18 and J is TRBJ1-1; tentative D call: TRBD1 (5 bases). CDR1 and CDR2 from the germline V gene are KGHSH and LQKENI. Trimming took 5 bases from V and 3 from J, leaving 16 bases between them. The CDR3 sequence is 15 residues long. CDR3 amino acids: CASSSRDGRHTEAFF. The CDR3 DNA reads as TGTGCCAGCTCATCTAGGGACGGGAGACACACTGAAGCTTTCTTT.

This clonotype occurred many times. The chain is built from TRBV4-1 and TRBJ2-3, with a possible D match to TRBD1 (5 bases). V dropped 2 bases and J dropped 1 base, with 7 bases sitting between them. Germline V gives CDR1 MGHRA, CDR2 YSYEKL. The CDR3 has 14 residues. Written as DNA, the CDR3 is TGCGCCAGCAGCCAACCCAGGGGCACAGATACGCAGTATTTT. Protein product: CASSQPRGTDTQYF.

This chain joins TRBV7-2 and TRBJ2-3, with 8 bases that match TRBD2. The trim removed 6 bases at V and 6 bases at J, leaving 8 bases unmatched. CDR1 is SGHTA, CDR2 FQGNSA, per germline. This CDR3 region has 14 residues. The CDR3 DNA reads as TGTGCCAGCAGTAGCGGAGTAGCGGGGGATACGCAGTATTTT. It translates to CASSSGVAGDTQYF.

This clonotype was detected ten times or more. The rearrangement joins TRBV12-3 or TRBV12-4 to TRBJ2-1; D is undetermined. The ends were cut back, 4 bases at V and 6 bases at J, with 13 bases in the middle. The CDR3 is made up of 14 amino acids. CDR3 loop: CASSSGQVGNEQFF. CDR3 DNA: TGTGCCAGCAGTTCGGGCCAGGTGGGCAATGAGCAGTTCTTC.

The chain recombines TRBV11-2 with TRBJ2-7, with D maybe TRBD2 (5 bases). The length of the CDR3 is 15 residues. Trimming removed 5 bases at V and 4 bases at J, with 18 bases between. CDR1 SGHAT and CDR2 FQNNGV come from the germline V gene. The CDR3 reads CASSLSFGVQYEQYF. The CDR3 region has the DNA TGTGCCAGCAGCCTCAGCTTCGGGGTTCAATACGAGCAGTACTTC.

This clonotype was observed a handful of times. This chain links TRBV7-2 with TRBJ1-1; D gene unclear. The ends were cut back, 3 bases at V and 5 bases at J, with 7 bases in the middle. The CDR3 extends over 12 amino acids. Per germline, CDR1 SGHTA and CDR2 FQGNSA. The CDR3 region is CASSFRETEAFF. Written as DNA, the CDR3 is TGTGCCAGCAGCTTCCGAGAAACTGAAGCTTTCTTT.

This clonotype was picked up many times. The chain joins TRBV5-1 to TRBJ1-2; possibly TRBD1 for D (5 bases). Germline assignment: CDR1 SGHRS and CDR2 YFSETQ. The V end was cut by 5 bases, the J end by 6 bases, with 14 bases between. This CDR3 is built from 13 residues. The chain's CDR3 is CASSSDPGNGYTF. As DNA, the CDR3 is TGCGCCAGCAGTTCCGACCCAGGGAATGGCTACACCTTC.

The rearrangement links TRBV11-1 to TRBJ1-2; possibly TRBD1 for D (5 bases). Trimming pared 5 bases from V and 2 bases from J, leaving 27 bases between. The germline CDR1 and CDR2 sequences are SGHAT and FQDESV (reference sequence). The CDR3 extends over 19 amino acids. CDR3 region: CASSPRTGPVWSRNYGYTF. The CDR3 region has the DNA TGTGCCAGCAGCCCACGCACGGGGCCAGTGTGGTCAAGGAACTATGGCTACACCTTC.

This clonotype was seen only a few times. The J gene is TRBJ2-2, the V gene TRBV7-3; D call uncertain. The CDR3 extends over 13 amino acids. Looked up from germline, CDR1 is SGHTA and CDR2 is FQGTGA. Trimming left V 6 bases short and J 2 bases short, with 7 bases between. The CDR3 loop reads CASRLENTGELFF. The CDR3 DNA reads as TGTGCCAGCAGACTTGAAAACACCGGGGAGCTGTTTTTT.

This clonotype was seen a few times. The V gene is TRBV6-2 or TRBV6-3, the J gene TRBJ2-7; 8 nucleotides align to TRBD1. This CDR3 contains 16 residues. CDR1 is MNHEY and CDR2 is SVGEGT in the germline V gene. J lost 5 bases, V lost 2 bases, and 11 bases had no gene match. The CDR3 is CASSYAPTGGFDEQYF. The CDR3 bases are TGTGCCAGCAGTTACGCTCCCACAGGGGGTTTCGACGAGCAGTACTTC.

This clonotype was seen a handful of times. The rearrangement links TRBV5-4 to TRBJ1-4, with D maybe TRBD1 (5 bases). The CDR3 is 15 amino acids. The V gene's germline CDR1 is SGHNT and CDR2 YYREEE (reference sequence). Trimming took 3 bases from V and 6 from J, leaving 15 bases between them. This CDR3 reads CASSSKFLGDEKLFF. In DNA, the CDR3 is TGTGCCAGCAGCTCTAAGTTCTTGGGGGATGAAAAACTGTTTTTT.

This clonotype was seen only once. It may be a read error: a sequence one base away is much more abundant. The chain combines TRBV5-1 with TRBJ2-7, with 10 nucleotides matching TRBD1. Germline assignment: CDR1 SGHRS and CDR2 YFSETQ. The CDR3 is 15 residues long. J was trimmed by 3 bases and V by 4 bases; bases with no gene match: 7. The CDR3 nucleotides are TGCGCCAGCAGCGTGGTCGGGACAGGGGACTACGAGCAGTACTTC. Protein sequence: CASSVVGTGDYEQYF.

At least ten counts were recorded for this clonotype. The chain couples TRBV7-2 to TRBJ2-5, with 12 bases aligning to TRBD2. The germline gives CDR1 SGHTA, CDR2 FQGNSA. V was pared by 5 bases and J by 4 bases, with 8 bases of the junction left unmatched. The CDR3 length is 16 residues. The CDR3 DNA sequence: TGTGCCAGCAGCCGGACTAGCGGGGTTTTTGGAGAGACCCAGTACTTC. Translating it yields CASSRTSGVFGETQYF.

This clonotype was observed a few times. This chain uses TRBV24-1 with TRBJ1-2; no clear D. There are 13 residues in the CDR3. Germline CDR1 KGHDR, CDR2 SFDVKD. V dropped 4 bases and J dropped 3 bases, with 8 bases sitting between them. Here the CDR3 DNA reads TGTGCCACCAGTGACCAAGGATACTATGGCTACACCTTC. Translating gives CATSDQGYYGYTF.

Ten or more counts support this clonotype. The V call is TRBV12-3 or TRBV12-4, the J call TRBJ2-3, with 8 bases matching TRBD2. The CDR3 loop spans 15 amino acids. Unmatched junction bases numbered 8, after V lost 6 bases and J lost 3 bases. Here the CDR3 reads CASRPPGLETDTQYF. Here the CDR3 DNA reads TGTGCCAGCAGGCCCCCGGGACTAGAAACAGATACGCAGTATTTT.

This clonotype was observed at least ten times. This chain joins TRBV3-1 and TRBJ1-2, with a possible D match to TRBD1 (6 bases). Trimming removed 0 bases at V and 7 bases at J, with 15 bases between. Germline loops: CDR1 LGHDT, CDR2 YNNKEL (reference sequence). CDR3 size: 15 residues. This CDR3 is CASSQEGNRAGGYTF. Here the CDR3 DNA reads TGTGCCAGCAGCCAAGAGGGCAACAGGGCAGGTGGCTACACCTTC.

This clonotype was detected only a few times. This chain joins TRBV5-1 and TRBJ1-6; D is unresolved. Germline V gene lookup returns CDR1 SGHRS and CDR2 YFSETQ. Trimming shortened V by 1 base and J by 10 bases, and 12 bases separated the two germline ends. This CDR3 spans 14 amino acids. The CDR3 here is CASSLYEKESPLHF. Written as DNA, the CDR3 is TGCGCCAGCAGCTTGTATGAAAAAGAATCACCCCTCCACTTT.